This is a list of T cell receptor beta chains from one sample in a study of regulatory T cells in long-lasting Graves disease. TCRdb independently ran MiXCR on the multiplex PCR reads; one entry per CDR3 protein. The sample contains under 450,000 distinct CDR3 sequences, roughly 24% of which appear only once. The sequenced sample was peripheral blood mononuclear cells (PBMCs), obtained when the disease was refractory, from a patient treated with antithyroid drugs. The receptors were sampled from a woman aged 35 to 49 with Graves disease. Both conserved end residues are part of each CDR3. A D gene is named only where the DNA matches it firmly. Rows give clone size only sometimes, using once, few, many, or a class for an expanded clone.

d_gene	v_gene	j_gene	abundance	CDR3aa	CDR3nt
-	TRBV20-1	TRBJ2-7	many	CSAQRFYEQYF	TGCAGTGCTCAAAGATTCTACGAGCAGTACTTC
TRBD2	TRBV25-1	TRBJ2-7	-	CASSARTSIYEQYF	TGTGCCAGCAGTGCCAGGACTAGCATCTACGAGCAGTACTTC
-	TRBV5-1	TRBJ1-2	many	CASSPDGKGYTF	TGCGCCAGCAGCCCGGATGGTAAGGGCTACACCTTC
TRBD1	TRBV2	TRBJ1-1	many	CASSVRDSLEAFF	TGTGCCAGCAGCGTAAGGGACAGCCTTGAAGCTTTCTTT
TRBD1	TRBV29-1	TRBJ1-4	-	CSVRGTGTYEKLFF	TGCAGCGTCCGCGGGACAGGGACCTATGAAAAACTGTTTTTT
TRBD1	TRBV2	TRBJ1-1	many	CASSGRGGGTEAFF	TGTGCCAGCAGTGGGAGAGGGGGCGGCACTGAAGCTTTCTTT
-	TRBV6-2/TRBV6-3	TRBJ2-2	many	CATRDNGFAGELFF	TGTGCCACCCGGGACAATGGTTTCGCCGGGGAGCTGTTTTTT
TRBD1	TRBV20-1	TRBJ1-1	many	CSVLGQGGTEAFF	TGCAGTGTCCTTGGACAGGGAGGGACTGAAGCTTTCTTT
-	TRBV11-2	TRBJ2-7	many	CASSFPPSSSYEQYF	TGTGCCAGCAGCTTTCCTCCTAGCAGCTCCTACGAGCAGTACTTC
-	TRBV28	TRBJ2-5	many	CASTRGTHQIETQYF	TGTGCCAGCACCCGGGGCACCCACCAGATAGAGACCCAGTACTTC
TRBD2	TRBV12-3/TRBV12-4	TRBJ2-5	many	CASSLAGGLAGGKETQYF	TGTGCCAGCAGTTTAGCGGGGGGACTAGCGGGAGGGAAAGAGACCCAGTACTTC
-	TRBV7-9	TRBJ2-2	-	CASSPPGQNTGELFF	TGTGCCAGCAGCCCTCCGGGACAAAACACCGGGGAGCTGTTTTTT
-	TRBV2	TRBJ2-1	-	CASSLLSDSTSYNEQFF	TGTGCCAGCAGCTTACTCTCGGACTCGACCTCCTACAATGAGCAGTTCTTC
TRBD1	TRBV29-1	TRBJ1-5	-	CSVLDRDNQPQHF	TGCAGTGTTTTGGACAGGGACAATCAGCCCCAGCATTTT